Sequencing of this T cell receptor beta chain was carried out in a study of cytomegalovirus exposure and HLA in healthy donors. Germline V gene lookup returns CDR1 SGHTA and CDR2 FQGTGA. This CDR3 has 15 residues. J lost 4 bases, V lost 4 bases, and 10 bases had no gene match. It was the approximately 110-subject validation cohort, separate from the roughly 700-subject first cohort, to which the donors belonged. Assay used: immunoSEQ multiplex PCR; TCRdb lists only in-frame clones, some missing. Of fewer than 250,000 clones listed, over 75% are singletons. The J gene is TRBJ2-7, the V gene TRBV7-3, with 7 positions matching TRBD1. The receptor was derived from a woman younger than 35 in good health and CMV-seropositive. The sample consisted of PBMCs. For the CDR3, the DNA is TGTGCCAGCAGCTCGCTCGACAGGGATTGGTACGAGCAGTACTTC. Its protein product is CASSSLDRDWYEQYF.